This TCR beta chain was found in a study of CD8+ T cells in alopecia areata. Whole-study results and caveats: Scalp and blood samples kept many expanded lesional clones throughout tofacitinib.

Germline-derived CDR1 and CDR2 are MNHEY and SMNVEV (reference sequence). The CDR3 is made up of 17 amino acids. Trimming took 3 bases from V and 2 from J, leaving 16 bases between them. The treatment is: oral pan-JAK inhibitor, 5-10 mg twice daily. A remark on this clone: What it binds is unknown.

It was cDNA, reverse transcribed from extracted RNA, that served as the sequencing template. Sequencing used immunoSEQ multiplex PCR; TCRdb keeps in-frame clones, though not all of them. The sample lists some 180,000 clones, 45% to 60% occurring once. This sequence was found in a human donor with alopecia areata. Sequenced material: CD8+ T cells sorted from blood, taken around week 53, from a patient treated with tofacitinib. This chain links TRBV27 with TRBJ2-2; D is tentatively TRBD1 or TRBD2 (5 bases each). In nucleotides, the CDR3 is TGTGCCAGCAGTTTTAGCCGGGGCGAAATTAACACCGGGGAGCTGTTTTTT. Amino acids: CASSFSRGEINTGELFF.